Below, 10 T cell receptor beta chains from the same sample are listed, as sequenced in a study of blood T cell repertoires in COVID-19. Using immunoSEQ multiplex PCR, the repertoire was profiled, and TCRdb retains in-frame clones only, with some absent. The repertoire consists of approximately 170,000 clones, with approximately 85% occurring once and the leading ten covering around 7%. Source material: peripheral blood. Receptor source: an elderly man with COVID-19, enrolled during active disease.

The chain employs TRBV19 and TRBJ1-6; 9 bases agree with TRBD1. The CDR3 has 18 residues. Germline CDR1 and CDR2: LNHDA and SQIVND (reference sequence). With 5 bases clipped from V and 2 bases from J, the junction kept 10 bases outside the gene matches. CDR3 DNA sequence: TGTGCCAGTAGTCCTGGGACAGGGTCAGGGACCTATAATTCACCCCTCCACTTT. Its protein product is CASSPGTGSGTYNSPLHF.

The chain employs TRBV20-1 and TRBJ1-2; 7 bases line up with TRBD1. Trimming cost V 3 bases and J 5 bases; bases outside gene matches: 9. Germline CDR1 and CDR2: DFQATT and SNEGSKA (reference sequence). The CDR3 contains 14 residues. CDR3 nucleotides: TGCAGTGCTAGTGGAGCCGGGACAGAATATGGCTACACCTTC. Translating it yields CSASGAGTEYGYTF.

Here the CDR3 reads CASSLRTGDGYTF. The CDR3 DNA reads as TGTGCCAGCAGCTTAAGGACAGGGGACGGCTACACCTTC. V and J are TRBV7-3 and TRBJ1-2; 9 nucleotides match TRBD1. Germline trimming cut 1 base from V and 8 bases from J; bases unmatched to any gene: 2. Germline lookup yields CDR1 SGHTA and CDR2 FQGTGA. CDR3 length: 13 residues.

The V call is TRBV4-3, the J call TRBJ2-3; TRBD1 matches 7 bases. V shed 0 bases, J shed 2 bases, and the junction held 5 bases outside the gene matches. This CDR3 has 16 residues. The V gene's germline CDR1 is LGHNA and CDR2 YSLEER. As DNA, the CDR3 is TGCGCCAGCAGCCAAGACTTGGGGACAGCCACAGATACGCAGTATTTT. The encoded protein is CASSQDLGTATDTQYF.

The gene calls are TRBV5-1 and TRBJ1-2; D might be TRBD1 (5 bases). Germline CDR1 and CDR2: SGHRS and YFSETQ. Trimming removed 4 bases from V and 2 bases from J, with 15 bases in between. This CDR3 is 15 amino acids long. The CDR3 nucleotides read TGCGCCAGCAGCCCGGCAGGGTGGGGCAACTATGGCTACACCTTC. This gives the protein CASSPAGWGNYGYTF. Looking up the rest from reference TRBV5-1 and TRBJ1-2 gives the full variable domain: KAGVTQTPRYLIKTRGQQVTLSCSPISGHRSVSWYQQTPGQGLQFLFEYFSETQRNKGNFPGRFSGRQFSNSRSEMNVSTLELGDSALYLCASSPAGWGNYGYTFGSGTRLTVV.

The chain couples TRBV5-1 to TRBJ2-5; 11 nucleotides line up with TRBD2. Unmatched junction bases numbered 6, after V lost 0 bases and J lost 5 bases. The CDR3 has 16 amino acids. Germline V gene sequence: CDR1 SGHRS, CDR2 YFSETQ. The CDR3 DNA is TGCGCCAGCAGCTTGGGGCTAGCGGGGGGTTTGGAGACCCAGTACTTC. This gives the protein CASSLGLAGGLETQYF.

V and J are TRBV9 and TRBJ1-1, with a possible D match to TRBD1 (6 bases). Germline V CDR1 and CDR2: SGDLS, YYNGEE. This CDR3 is 14 amino acids long. The V gene lost 4 bases and the J gene lost 3 bases, with 13 bases spanning the gap. The CDR3 nucleotides read TGTGCCAGCAGCTTAGGGGGAGGGGACACTGAAGCTTTCTTT. It encodes CASSLGGGDTEAFF.

The chain is built from TRBV6-6 and TRBJ2-3; TRBD2 matches at 8 bases. The length of the CDR3 is 16 residues. V shed 2 bases, J shed 5 bases, and the junction held 9 bases outside the gene matches. In germline, CDR1 is MNHNY, CDR2 SVGAGI (reference sequence). The DNA for the CDR3 is TGTGCCAGCAGTTACGGGACTAGTGGGGGGGGAGATACGCAGTATTTT. Protein sequence: CASSYGTSGGGDTQYF.

The chain has TRBV18 and TRBJ2-7; 12 positions match TRBD1. This CDR3 has 15 residues. J was trimmed by 5 bases and V by 3 bases; bases with no gene match: 5. Germline V gene lookup returns CDR1 KGHSH and CDR2 LQKENI. In DNA form, the CDR3 reads TGTGCCAGCTCACCTAGGGACAGGGGGCGGGACGAGCAGTACTTC. Translated: CASSPRDRGRDEQYF.

The rearrangement uses TRBV7-6 and TRBJ2-1; no clear D gene. The CDR3 is 13 residues long. The V gene lost 6 bases and the J gene lost 6 bases, with 12 bases spanning the gap. The V gene's germline CDR1 is SGHVS and CDR2 FNYEAQ. CDR3 in amino acids: CASSPLLFNEQFF. The CDR3 DNA follows: TGTGCCAGCAGTCCGCTTCTATTCAATGAGCAGTTCTTC.